This T cell receptor beta chain was found in a study of blood T cell repertoires in COVID-19. Across the study: The United States, Italy and Spain provided the acute and convalescent COVID-19 samples.

Sequencing used immunoSEQ multiplex PCR; TCRdb keeps in-frame clones, though not all of them. The sample consists of approximately 360,000 clones, around 87% of them appearing once. V was cut by 4 bases and J by 6 bases, with 11 bases left in between. The CDR3 loop spans 13 amino acids. Germline V gene lookup returns CDR1 SGDLS and CDR2 YYNGEE. Sequencing was carried out using PBMCs or T cells enriched from blood (not recorded which). The chain links TRBV9 to TRBJ2-1, with a possible D match to TRBD1 (6 bases). The sequence was obtained from a man between 40 and 49 years old in a cohort exposed to, infected with or recovered from COVID-19 (not recorded which). CDR3 region: CASSLEQGNEQFF. The CDR3 DNA is TGTGCCAGCAGCCTCGAACAGGGCAATGAGCAGTTCTTC.